The clone carrying this T cell receptor (beta chain) was observed at least ten times. Time point denoted: newly diagnosed GD, antithyroid drugs for less than 3 months. Generation of the TCR library employed RNA extracted from PBMCs. The sample originates from a study of regulatory T cells in long-lasting Graves disease. Assembly of TCR beta libraries relied on iRepertoire HTBI primers together with Arm-PCR of CDR3 regions. TCRdb ran MiXCR on the multiplex PCR reads and lists one entry per CDR3 protein. The sample has some 340,000 distinct CDR3 sequences, approximately 12% seen once; the top ten hold approximately 17%. CDR3 size: 13 residues. Trimming left V 3 bases short and J 6 bases short, with 9 bases between. Germline V gene data show CDR1 as KGHSH and CDR2 as LQKENI. In addition, the sample was reused for a study of T cells in Graves' hyperthyroidism and ophthalmopathy.

The chain employs TRBV18 and TRBJ2-1; D unresolved. The clonotype was recovered from a woman younger than 35 with Graves disease. The input for sequencing was peripheral blood mononuclear cells (PBMCs), taken at new diagnosis, from a patient treated with antithyroid drugs. This chain's CDR3 is CASSPYPGNEQFF. The CDR3 DNA follows: TGTGCCAGCTCACCGTATCCCGGCAATGAGCAGTTCTTC.